This T cell receptor (beta chain) was obtained from a study of graft-versus-host responses after intestinal transplantation. Study in general: Following induction with anti-thymocyte globulin, all recipients were given tacrolimus and steroids for approximately three years.

The CDR3 is 16 amino acids. The germline V gene encodes CDR1 MGHRA and CDR2 YSYEKL. V was clipped by 4 bases and J by 3 bases; unmatched bases: 2. Generated by immunoSEQ multiplex PCR, the TCRdb table keeps only in-frame clones and is missing some. The repertoire includes some 87,000 clones, 85% to 95% of them detected once, and 1% to 1.4% sits in the top ten. General observations from the study: GvH clones were found in recipient marrow; some appeared first in ileum or blood.

As concerns this clone: The antigen remains undetermined.

The sequence came from a human donor who was the organ donor for an intestinal transplant. V and J are TRBV4-1 and TRBJ2-2; 13 bases map to TRBD2. The sample in question was unstimulated CD8+ T cells sorted from spleen or lymph node cells, obtained before transplant. The CDR3 here is CASSPLAGGYTGELFF. The CDR3 coding sequence is TGCGCCAGCAGCCCACTAGCGGGAGGGTACACCGGGGAGCTGTTTTTT.